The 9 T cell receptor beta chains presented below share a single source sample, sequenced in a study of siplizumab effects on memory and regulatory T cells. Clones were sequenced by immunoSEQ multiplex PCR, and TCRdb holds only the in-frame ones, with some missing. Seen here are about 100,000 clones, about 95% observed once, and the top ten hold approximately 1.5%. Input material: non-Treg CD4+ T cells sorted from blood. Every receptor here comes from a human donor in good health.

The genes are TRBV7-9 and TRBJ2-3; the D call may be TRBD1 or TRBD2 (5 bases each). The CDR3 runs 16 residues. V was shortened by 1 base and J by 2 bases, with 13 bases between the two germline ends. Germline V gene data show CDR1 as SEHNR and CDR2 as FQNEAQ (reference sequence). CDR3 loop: CASSLGDGAATDTQYF. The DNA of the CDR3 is TGTGCCAGCAGCTTAGGGGACGGGGCAGCCACAGATACGCAGTATTTT.

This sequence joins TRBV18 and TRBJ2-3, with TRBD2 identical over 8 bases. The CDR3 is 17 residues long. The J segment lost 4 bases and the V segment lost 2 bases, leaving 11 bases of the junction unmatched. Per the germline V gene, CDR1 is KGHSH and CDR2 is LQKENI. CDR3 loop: CASSPFRLSGIPDTQYF. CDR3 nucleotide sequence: TGTGCCAGCTCACCATTTCGTCTTAGCGGGATTCCAGATACGCAGTATTTT.

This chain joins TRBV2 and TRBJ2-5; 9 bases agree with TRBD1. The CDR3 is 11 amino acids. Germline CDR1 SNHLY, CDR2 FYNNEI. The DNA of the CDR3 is TGTGGCGGGACAGGGCAAGAGACCCAGTACTTC. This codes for CGGTGQETQYF.

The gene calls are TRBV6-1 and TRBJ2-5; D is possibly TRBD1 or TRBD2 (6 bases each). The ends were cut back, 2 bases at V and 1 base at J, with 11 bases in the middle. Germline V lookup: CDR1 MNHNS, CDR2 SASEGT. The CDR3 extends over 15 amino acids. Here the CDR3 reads CASSERRGAQETQYF. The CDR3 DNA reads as TGTGCCAGCAGTGAAAGGAGGGGGGCCCAAGAGACCCAGTACTTC.

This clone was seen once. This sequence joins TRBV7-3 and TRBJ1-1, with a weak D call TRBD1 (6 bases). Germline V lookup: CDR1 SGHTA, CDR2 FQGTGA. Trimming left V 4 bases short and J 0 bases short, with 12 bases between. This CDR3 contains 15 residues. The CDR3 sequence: CASSSTGNMNTEAFF. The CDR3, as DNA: TGTGCCAGCAGCTCTACAGGGAACATGAACACTGAAGCTTTCTTT.

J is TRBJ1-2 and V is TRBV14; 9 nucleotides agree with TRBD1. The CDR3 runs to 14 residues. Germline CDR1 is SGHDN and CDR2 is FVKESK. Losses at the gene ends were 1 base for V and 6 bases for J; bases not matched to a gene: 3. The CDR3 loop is CASSQVDRGNGYTF. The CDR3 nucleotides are TGTGCCAGCAGCCAAGTGGACAGGGGCAATGGCTACACCTTC.

The CDR3 DNA reads as TGTGCCAGCAGCCAGACGAGGGCAGGGAACACTGAAGCTTTCTTT. It yields the protein CASSQTRAGNTEAFF. The chain couples TRBV6-5 to TRBJ1-1; D is unclear. V gave up 6 bases and J gave up 1 base, with 15 bases separating them. The CDR3 totals 15 residues. Germline loops: CDR1 MNHEY, CDR2 SVGAGI.

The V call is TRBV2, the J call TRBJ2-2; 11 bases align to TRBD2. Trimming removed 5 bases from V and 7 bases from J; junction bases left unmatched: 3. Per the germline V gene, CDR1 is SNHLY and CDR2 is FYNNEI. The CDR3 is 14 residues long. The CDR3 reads CASSLAGGGGELFF. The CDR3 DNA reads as TGTGCCAGCAGTCTAGCGGGAGGTGGCGGGGAGCTGTTTTTT. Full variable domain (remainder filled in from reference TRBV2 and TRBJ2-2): EPEVTQTPSHQVTQMGQEVILRCVPISNHLYFYWYRQILGQKVEFLVSFYNNEISEKSEIFDDQFSVERPDGSNFTLKIRSTKLEDSAMYFCASSLAGGGGELFFGEGSRLTVL.

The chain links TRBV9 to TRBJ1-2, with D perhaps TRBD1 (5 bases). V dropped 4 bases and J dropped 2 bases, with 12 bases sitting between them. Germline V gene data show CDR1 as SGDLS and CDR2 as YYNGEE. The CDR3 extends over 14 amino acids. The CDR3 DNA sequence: TGTGCCAGCAGCATACAGGACGGGAACTATGGCTACACCTTC. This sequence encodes CASSIQDGNYGYTF.